These 27 T cell receptor beta chains were all obtained from the same sample, sequenced in a study of control samples from healthy donors and cancer patients. Profiled with immunoSEQ multiplex PCR; TCRdb holds only in-frame clones, not every one. The repertoire holds some 410,000 clones, with 80% to 95% as singletons. The sequenced sample was PBMCs. The source is a man aged 35-49 years with head and neck cancer.

This sequence joins TRBV4-3 and TRBJ1-5; unclear D gene. Trimming cost V 0 bases and J 1 base, with 10 bases left between them. The CDR3 is 16 amino acids. Looked up from germline, CDR1 is LGHNA and CDR2 is YSLEER. The CDR3 region has the DNA TGCGCCAGCAGCCAAGAGAGTGGCACAAGCAATCAGCCCCAGCATTTT. Translated, it gives CASSQESGTSNQPQHF.

V and J are TRBV30 and TRBJ1-6; 8 bases are a match to TRBD1. There are 14 residues in the CDR3. The ends lost 3 bases at V and 8 bases at J; junction bases unmatched: 6. Germline CDR1 GTSNPN, CDR2 SVGIG (reference sequence). The DNA of the CDR3 is TGTGCCTGGAGCTCAGGGGGCGAGCATTCACCCCTCCACTTT. Amino acids: CAWSSGGEHSPLHF.

The chain is built from TRBV5-3 and TRBJ2-7, with D unclear. TRBV5-3 is an ORF for which the function is uncertain. Trimming cost V 1 base and J 5 bases, with 16 bases left between them. CDR3 length: 15 residues. The DNA of the CDR3 is TGTGCCAGAAGCTTGATTGCTAGTAGCTTCGACGAGCAGTACTTC. It yields the protein CARSLIASSFDEQYF.

J is TRBJ2-3 and V is TRBV28; D gene unclear. CDR1 and CDR2 from the germline V gene are MDHEN and SYDVKM. V was clipped by 4 bases and J by 2 bases, with 13 bases between them. The CDR3 has 15 residues. CDR3: CASSWPSNFTDTQYF. The CDR3 DNA is TGTGCCAGCAGTTGGCCGAGTAACTTCACAGATACGCAGTATTTT.

V gene TRBV6-1 combines with J gene TRBJ1-1; no clear D gene. CDR1 and CDR2 (germline): MNHNS, SASEGT. This CDR3 region has 13 residues. The germline V and J ends were trimmed by 3 bases and 5 bases, with 10 bases remaining between them. The CDR3 protein is CASSDVLRTEAFF. The CDR3 coding sequence is TGTGCCAGCAGTGATGTCCTCCGTACTGAAGCTTTCTTT.

This chain uses TRBV9 with TRBJ1-1; D remains unclear. From germline, CDR1 is SGDLS and CDR2 YYNGEE. The V gene lost 0 bases and the J gene lost 3 bases, with 6 bases spanning the gap. The CDR3 sequence is 13 residues long. CDR3 loop: CASSVGYDTEAFF. For the CDR3, the DNA is TGTGCCAGCAGCGTAGGGTATGACACTGAAGCTTTCTTT.

The rearrangement uses TRBV18 and TRBJ2-3, with 9 bases that match TRBD1. V lost 6 bases and J lost 4; bases outside the gene matches: 8. Germline loops: CDR1 KGHSH, CDR2 LQKENI. This CDR3 is built from 15 residues. CDR3 sequence reads: CASSPGQGVSDTQYF. The CDR3 nucleotides read TGTGCCAGCTCGCCGGGACAGGGTGTCTCAGATACGCAGTATTTT.

The CDR3 loop reads CASSQDRGRETQYF. DNA of the CDR3: TGTGCCAGCAGTCAGGACAGGGGGCGGGAGACCCAGTACTTC. The chain combines TRBV28 with TRBJ2-5, with 11 bases matching TRBD1. Germline CDR1 is MDHEN and CDR2 is SYDVKM. Unmatched junction bases numbered 4, after V lost 5 bases and J lost 5 bases. The CDR3 consists of 14 residues.

This chain uses TRBV11-2 with TRBJ2-3, with 10 bases matching TRBD2. Germline lookup yields CDR1 SGHAT and CDR2 FQNNGV. Unmatched junction bases numbered 12, after V lost 0 bases and J lost 0 bases. This CDR3 is 20 amino acids long. CDR3 sequence: CASSLDSGLAGASSTDTQYF. The CDR3 region has the DNA TGTGCCAGCAGCTTAGATTCGGGCCTAGCGGGAGCTTCTAGCACAGATACGCAGTATTTT.

The chain carries TRBV4-3 and TRBJ1-2; TRBD1 matches at 7 bases. This CDR3 has 16 residues. Per the germline V gene, CDR1 is LGHNA and CDR2 is YSLEER. Trimming removed 0 bases from V and 2 bases from J; junction bases left unmatched: 6. The CDR3 loop reads CASSQEEWDRNYGYTF. The CDR3 DNA follows: TGCGCCAGCAGCCAAGAGGAATGGGACAGAAACTATGGCTACACCTTC.

The chain is built from TRBV28 and TRBJ2-2, with unresolved D. V lost 7 bases and J 2 bases, leaving 11 bases between the germline ends. The CDR3 consists of 14 residues. The germline V gene has CDR1 MDHEN and CDR2 SYDVKM. Here the CDR3 DNA reads TGTGCCAGCATGCGGAGTCGAAACACCGGGGAGCTGTTTTTT. Encoded protein: CASMRSRNTGELFF.

This chain joins TRBV30 and TRBJ2-3; D is ambiguous. This CDR3 is built from 12 residues. V lost 2 bases, J lost 6 bases, and 9 bases lay in between. Germline values: CDR1 GTSNPN, CDR2 SVGIG (reference sequence). CDR3 protein: CAWSPPPDTQYF. As DNA, the CDR3 is TGTGCCTGGAGTCCGCCCCCGGATACGCAGTATTTT.

The J gene is TRBJ1-1, the V gene TRBV6-6; D remains ambiguous. Germline loops: CDR1 MNHNY, CDR2 SVGAGI (reference sequence). This CDR3 spans 14 amino acids. V shed 3 bases and J shed 5 bases, with 13 bases lying between them. CDR3 in amino acids: CASSYLLGVTEAFF. For the CDR3, the DNA is TGTGCCAGCAGTTATTTGCTCGGGGTGACTGAAGCTTTCTTT.

CDR3 nucleotide sequence: TGTGCCAGCAGCCCAAGACGGACAGGGGGTACTGAAGCTTTCTTT. It translates to CASSPRRTGGTEAFF. The chain employs TRBV13 and TRBJ1-1, with 10 bases that match TRBD1. Germline values: CDR1 PRHDT, CDR2 FYEKMQ (reference sequence). The trim removed 5 bases at V and 5 bases at J, leaving 8 bases unmatched. This CDR3 spans 15 amino acids.

This clone has only one observation. The CDR3: CAWSRAKMDRAPGNTIYF. The CDR3 coding sequence is TGTGCCTGGAGTAGGGCCAAGATGGACCGGGCCCCTGGAAACACCATATATTTT. The V call is TRBV30, the J call TRBJ1-3, with D hard to call. The CDR3 runs to 18 residues. V lost 2 bases, J lost 2 bases, and 22 bases lay in between. Looked up from germline, CDR1 is GTSNPN and CDR2 is SVGIG (reference sequence).

The J gene is TRBJ2-5, the V gene TRBV28, with D tentatively TRBD1 or TRBD2 (5 bases each). Trimming left V 6 bases short and J 1 base short, with 15 bases between. This CDR3 region has 15 residues. Per germline, CDR1 MDHEN and CDR2 SYDVKM. CDR3 coding DNA: TGTGCCAGCAGGACCAAGGGACGGCTCCAAGAGACCCAGTACTTC. Amino acids: CASRTKGRLQETQYF.

J is TRBJ2-1 and V is TRBV15; TRBD2 agrees at 10 bases. Germline-derived CDR1 and CDR2 are LNHNV and YYDKDF (reference sequence). The V gene end was trimmed by 5 bases and the J gene end by 8 bases; junction bases not matched to a gene: 9. CDR3 length equals 15 residues. The chain's CDR3 is CATSLSSGSGDEQFF. The CDR3 region has the DNA TGTGCCACCAGCCTTTCTAGCGGGAGTGGGGATGAGCAGTTCTTC.

The rearrangement links TRBV9 to TRBJ1-2, with D possibly matching TRBD1 (5 bases). Germline lookup yields CDR1 SGDLS and CDR2 YYNGEE. The CDR3 sequence is 13 residues long. Trimming removed 2 bases from V and 4 bases from J, with 9 bases in between. CDR3 sequence: CASSVEGFYGYTF. DNA for the CDR3: TGTGCCAGCAGCGTGGAGGGGTTCTATGGCTACACCTTC.

The V and J genes are TRBV19 and TRBJ1-2, with 7 bases fitting TRBD1. The trim removed 4 bases at V and 2 bases at J, leaving 19 bases unmatched. The CDR3 runs to 19 residues. Germline V CDR1 and CDR2: LNHDA, SQIVND (reference sequence). DNA of the CDR3: TGTGCCAGTAGTACCCCAGGACAGGCCTCGGGATATTGGAACTATGGCTACACCTTC. Encoded protein: CASSTPGQASGYWNYGYTF.

The rearrangement links TRBV30 to TRBJ2-3; 13 nucleotides agree with TRBD2. The germline gives CDR1 GTSNPN, CDR2 SVGIG (reference sequence). CDR3 size: 16 residues. Losses at the gene ends were 2 bases for V and 3 bases for J; bases not matched to a gene: 5. The CDR3: CAWSTRTSGGTDTQYF. In nucleotides, the CDR3 is TGTGCCTGGAGTACAAGGACTAGCGGGGGAACAGATACGCAGTATTTT.

The table lists this clone with a count of one. The genes are TRBV4-2 and TRBJ2-7; D could derive from TRBD1 or TRBD2 (5 bases each). CDR3 length: 15 residues. V was shortened by 0 bases and J by 3 bases, with 12 bases between the two germline ends. Germline CDR1 and CDR2: LGHNA and YNFKEQ. The CDR3 loop reads CASSQEGRRGYEQYF. CDR3 nucleotides: TGTGCCAGCAGCCAAGAAGGGAGAAGGGGCTACGAGCAGTACTTC.

This clone has a handful of counts. V and J are TRBV4-1 and TRBJ2-2; possibly TRBD2 for D (6 bases). Looked up from germline, CDR1 is MGHRA and CDR2 is YSYEKL. The CDR3 has 15 amino acids. Trimming shortened V by 4 bases and J by 2 bases, and 11 bases separated the two germline ends. As DNA, the CDR3 is TGCGCCAGCAGCCCACCGGGACTTAACACCGGGGAGCTGTTTTTT. Its translation: CASSPPGLNTGELFF.

J is TRBJ2-1 and V is TRBV28; perhaps TRBD2 as D (6 bases). Germline CDR1 is MDHEN and CDR2 is SYDVKM. CDR3 length: 15 residues. V dropped 3 bases and J dropped 0 bases, with 9 bases sitting between them. The CDR3: CASSFMRGSYNEQFF. The CDR3 region has the DNA TGTGCCAGCAGTTTTATGCGGGGCTCCTACAATGAGCAGTTCTTC. Filled out from reference TRBV28 and TRBJ2-1, the complete variable domain reads DVKVTQSSRYLVKRTGEKVFLECVQDMDHENMFWYRQDPGLGLRLIYFSYDVKMKEKGDIPEGYSVSREKKERFSLILESASTNQTSMYLCASSFMRGSYNEQFFGPGTRLTVL.

The chain combines TRBV18 with TRBJ1-1; 9 bases map to TRBD1. From germline, CDR1 is KGHSH and CDR2 LQKENI. This CDR3 spans 15 amino acids. With V trimmed by 8 bases and J by 0 bases, 7 bases remained unmatched. The CDR3 reads CASAEQGAMNTEAFF. CDR3 coding DNA: TGTGCCAGCGCCGAACAGGGGGCGATGAACACTGAAGCTTTCTTT.

This chain joins TRBV6-5 and TRBJ2-5; 9 nucleotides agree with TRBD2. After removal of 6 bases from V and 4 bases from J, the junction contained 3 bases not matched to a gene. CDR1 MNHEY and CDR2 SVGAGI come from the germline V gene. There are 13 residues in the CDR3. For the CDR3, the DNA is TGTGCCAGCAGGCGGGGGGGCGGAGAGACCCAGTACTTC. Protein: CASRRGGGETQYF.

This clone was counted once. This chain connects TRBV24-1 to TRBJ1-1, with a tentative D call TRBD1 (5 bases). V was pared by 3 bases and J by 8 bases, with 18 bases between. CDR1 and CDR2 from the germline V gene are KGHDR and SFDVKD. CDR3 length: 15 amino acids. DNA of the CDR3: TGTGCCACCAGTGATGCGACTGGGGGTTGGTCGGAAGCTTTCTTT. Translated, it gives CATSDATGGWSEAFF.

V and J are TRBV7-2 and TRBJ1-4; D gene unclear. Between the trimmed V and J ends, which lost 2 bases and 0 bases, there was a span of 10 bases. The germline V gene has CDR1 SGHTA and CDR2 FQGNSA. CDR3 length equals 16 residues. CDR3 protein: CASSLYGAATNEKLFF. The CDR3 region has the DNA TGTGCCAGCAGCTTATATGGAGCTGCAACTAATGAAAAACTGTTTTTT. Complete variable domain (other parts from reference TRBV7-2 and TRBJ1-4): GAGVSQSPSNKVTEKGKDVELRCDPISGHTALYWYRQSLGQGLEFLIYFQGNSAPDKSGLPSDRFSAERTGGSVSTLTIQRTQQEDSAVYLCASSLYGAATNEKLFFGSGTQLSVL.